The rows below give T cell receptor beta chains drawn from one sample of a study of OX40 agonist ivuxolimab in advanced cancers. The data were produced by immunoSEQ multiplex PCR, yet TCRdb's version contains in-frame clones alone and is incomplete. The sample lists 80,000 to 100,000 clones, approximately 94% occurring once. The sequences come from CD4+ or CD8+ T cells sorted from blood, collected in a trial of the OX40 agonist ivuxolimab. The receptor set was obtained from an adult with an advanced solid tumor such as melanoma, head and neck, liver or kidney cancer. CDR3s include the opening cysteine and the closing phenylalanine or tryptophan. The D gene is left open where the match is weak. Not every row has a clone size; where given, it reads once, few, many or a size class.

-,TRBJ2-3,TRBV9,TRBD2,TGTGCCAGCAGCCCTTTTCAGGGACTAGCGGGGGTGACCAGCACAGATACGCAGTATTTT,CASSPFQGLAGVTSTDTQYF
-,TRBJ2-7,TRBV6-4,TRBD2,TGTGCCATCCCCGGCGACTCACCGGGACTAGCAGTCGAGCAGTACTTC,CAIPGDSPGLAVEQYF
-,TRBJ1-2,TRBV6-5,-,TGTGCCAGCAGTACCTCCAGGGAGGACTATGGCTACACCTTC,CASSTSREDYGYTF
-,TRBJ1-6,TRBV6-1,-,TGTGCCAGCAGCCGGGATACTTATAATTCACCCCTCCACTTT,CASSRDTYNSPLHF
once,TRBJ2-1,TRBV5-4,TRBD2,TGTGCCAGCAGCTTGGGAGCGGGAGCTTACAATGAGCAGTTCTTC,CASSLGAGAYNEQFF
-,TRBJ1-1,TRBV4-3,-,TGCGCCAGCAGCCAAGATCCCCCAGGGGCGGGCACTGAAGCTTTCTTT,CASSQDPPGAGTEAFF
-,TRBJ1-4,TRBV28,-,TGTGCCAGCAGTTTGGATAGGGAAAAACTGTTTTTT,CASSLDREKLFF
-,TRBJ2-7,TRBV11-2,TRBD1,TGTGCCAGCAGGGAGACAGGGAATGACGAGCAGTACTTC,CASRETGNDEQYF
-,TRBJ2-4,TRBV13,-,TGTGCCAGCAGCCCCTGGGGGGAAAACATTCAGTACTTC,CASSPWGENIQYF
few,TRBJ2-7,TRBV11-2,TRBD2,TGTGCCAGCAGCTTAGGGCTAGCGGGGGGATACGAGCAGTACTTC,CASSLGLAGGYEQYF
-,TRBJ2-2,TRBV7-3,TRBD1,TGTGCCAGCAGCTCGGACAGGGGGTACGCCGGGGAGCTGTTTTTT,CASSSDRGYAGELFF
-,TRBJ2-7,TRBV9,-,TGTGCCAGCAGCGTAGGGAGGAGGTCCTACGAGCAGTACTTC,CASSVGRRSYEQYF
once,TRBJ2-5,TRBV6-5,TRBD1,TGTGCCAGCAGTCCCGACAGGGTAGAGACCCAGTACTTC,CASSPDRVETQYF
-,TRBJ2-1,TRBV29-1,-,TGCAGCGTTGGAATAGCGACCTCCTACAATGAGCAGTTCTTC,CSVGIATSYNEQFF
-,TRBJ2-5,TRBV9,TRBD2,TGTGCCAGCAGCGTGGGGACTAGCGGGGTACAAGAGACCCAGTACTTC,CASSVGTSGVQETQYF
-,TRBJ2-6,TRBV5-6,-,TGTGCCAGCAGCTCCGGGACCTCTGGGGCCAACGTCCTGACTTTC,CASSSGTSGANVLTF
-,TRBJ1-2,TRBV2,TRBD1,TGTGCCAGCAGTGCCTCGGGACAGGCGGAGTATGGCTACACCTTC,CASSASGQAEYGYTF
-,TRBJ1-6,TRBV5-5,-,TGTGCCAGCAGCTTGGATTTTGGTAGCTCCTATAATTCACCCCTCCACTTT,CASSLDFGSSYNSPLHF
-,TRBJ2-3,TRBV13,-,TGTGCCAGCAGCTTCACCCGAGCAGATACGCAGTATTTT,CASSFTRADTQYF
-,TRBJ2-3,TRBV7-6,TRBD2,TGTGCCAGCAGCTTAGCCCGACTAGCGGGAGGTGAGGATACGCAGTATTTT,CASSLARLAGGEDTQYF
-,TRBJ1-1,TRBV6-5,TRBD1,TGTGCCAGCAGTTACAGCCAGGGGGCGAACACTGAAGCTTTCTTT,CASSYSQGANTEAFF
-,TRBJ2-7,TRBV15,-,TGTGCCACCAGCTATAGAGGGGGACTAACGGAAGAGCAGTACTTC,CATSYRGGLTEEQYF
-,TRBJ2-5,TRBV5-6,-,TGTGCCAGCAGCTTGGGACGTGGGACCCAGTACTTC,CASSLGRGTQYF
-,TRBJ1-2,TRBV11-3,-,TGTGCCAGCAGCTTAGAGTATAACTATGGCTACACCTTC,CASSLEYNYGYTF
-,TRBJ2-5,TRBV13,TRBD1,TGTGCCAGCAGCTCCCAGACAGGGCGGGAGACCCAGTACTTC,CASSSQTGRETQYF
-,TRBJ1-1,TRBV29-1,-,TGCAGCGTTGTATTATTTGAGGGACCTGAAGCTTTCTTT,CSVVLFEGPEAFF
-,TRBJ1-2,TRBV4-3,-,TGCGCCAGCAGCCAAGTAGGGGCGGAGAATGGCTACACCTTC,CASSQVGAENGYTF
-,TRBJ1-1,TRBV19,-,TGTGCCAGTAGTATAGATTCGACGGCAGTTGAAGCTTTCTTT,CASSIDSTAVEAFF
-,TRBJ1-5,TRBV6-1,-,TGTGCCAGCAGTGACTTCCGGGACCGATATCAGCCCCAGCATTTT,CASSDFRDRYQPQHF
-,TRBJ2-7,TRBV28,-,TGTGCCAGCAGTTTTGAGGGGCGAACGTTCTACGAGCAGTACTTC,CASSFEGRTFYEQYF
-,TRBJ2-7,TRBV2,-,TGTGCCAGCAGTGTGGGCAGGGTCTCCTACGAGCAGTACTTC,CASSVGRVSYEQYF
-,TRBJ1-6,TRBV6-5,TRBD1,TGTGCCAGCAGTTACGCCGGGACAGGCGATTCACCCCTCCACTTT,CASSYAGTGDSPLHF
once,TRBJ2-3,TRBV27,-,TGTGCCAGCAGTTTTGCACAAGATACGCAGTATTTT,CASSFAQDTQYF
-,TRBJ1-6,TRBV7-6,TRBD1,TGTGCCAGCAGGGGGGACAGTGCTTATAATTCACCCCTCCACTTT,CASRGDSAYNSPLHF
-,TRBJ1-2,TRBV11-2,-,TGTGCCAGCAGCTTACGCAAAACAGGGAAGGAGGGAGGCTACACCTTC,CASSLRKTGKEGGYTF
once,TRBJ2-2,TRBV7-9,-,TGTGCCAGCAGCTTAGAAGGGGGAACCGGGGAGCTGTTTTTT,CASSLEGGTGELFF
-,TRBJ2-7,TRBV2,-,TGTGCCAGCAGTGAAGCCAAGTGGGGGAGCTCCTACGAGCAGTACTTC,CASSEAKWGSSYEQYF
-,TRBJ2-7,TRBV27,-,TGTGCCAGCAGTCCCCGTGACGGAATCTCCTACGAGCAGTACTTC,CASSPRDGISYEQYF
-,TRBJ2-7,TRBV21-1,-,TGTGCCAGCAGCAAAGCTGGTGTGGCCTACGAGCAGTACTTC,CASSKAGVAYEQYF
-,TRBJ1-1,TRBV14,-,TGTGCCAGCAGCCAAGGGCAGCTTATTGAAGCTTTCTTT,CASSQGQLIEAFF